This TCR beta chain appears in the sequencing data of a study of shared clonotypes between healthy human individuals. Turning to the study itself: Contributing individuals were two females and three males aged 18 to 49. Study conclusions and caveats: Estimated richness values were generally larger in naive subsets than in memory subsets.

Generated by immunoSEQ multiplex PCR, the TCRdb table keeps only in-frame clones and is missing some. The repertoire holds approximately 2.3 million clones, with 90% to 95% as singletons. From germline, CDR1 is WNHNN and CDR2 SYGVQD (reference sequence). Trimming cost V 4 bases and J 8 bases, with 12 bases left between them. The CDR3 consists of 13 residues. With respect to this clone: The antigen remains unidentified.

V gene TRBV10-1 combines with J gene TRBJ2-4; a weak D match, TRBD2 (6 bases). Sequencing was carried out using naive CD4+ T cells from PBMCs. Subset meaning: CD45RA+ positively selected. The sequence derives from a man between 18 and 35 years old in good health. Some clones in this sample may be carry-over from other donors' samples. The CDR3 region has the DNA TGCGCCAGCAGTGTTCCCGGGGAGGACATTCAGTACTTC. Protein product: CASSVPGEDIQYF.